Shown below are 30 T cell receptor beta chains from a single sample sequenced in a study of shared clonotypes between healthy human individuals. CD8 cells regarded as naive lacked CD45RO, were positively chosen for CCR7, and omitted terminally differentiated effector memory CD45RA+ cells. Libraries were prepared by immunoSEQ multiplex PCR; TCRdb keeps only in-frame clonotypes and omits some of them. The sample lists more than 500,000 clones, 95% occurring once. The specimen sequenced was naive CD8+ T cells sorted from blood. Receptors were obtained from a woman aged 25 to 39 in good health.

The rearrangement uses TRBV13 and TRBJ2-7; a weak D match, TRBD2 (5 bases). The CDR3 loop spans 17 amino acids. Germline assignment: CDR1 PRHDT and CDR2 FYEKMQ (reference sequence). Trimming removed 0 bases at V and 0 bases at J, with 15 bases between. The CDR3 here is CASSLGRGGSSSYEQYF. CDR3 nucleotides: TGTGCCAGCAGCTTAGGCCGAGGCGGGTCTAGCTCCTACGAGCAGTACTTC. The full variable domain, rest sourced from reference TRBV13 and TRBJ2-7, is AAGVIQSPRHLIKEKRETATLKCYPIPRHDTVYWYQQGPGQDPQFLISFYEKMQSDKGSIPDRFSAQQFSDYHSELNMSSLELGDSALYFCASSLGRGGSSSYEQYFGPGTRLTVT.

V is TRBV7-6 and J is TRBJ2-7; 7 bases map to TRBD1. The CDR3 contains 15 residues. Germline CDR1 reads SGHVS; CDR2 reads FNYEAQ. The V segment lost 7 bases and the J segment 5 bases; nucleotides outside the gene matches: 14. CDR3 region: CASTRSALTGDEQYF. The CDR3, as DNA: TGTGCCAGCACCCGGTCAGCTCTTACAGGGGACGAGCAGTACTTC.

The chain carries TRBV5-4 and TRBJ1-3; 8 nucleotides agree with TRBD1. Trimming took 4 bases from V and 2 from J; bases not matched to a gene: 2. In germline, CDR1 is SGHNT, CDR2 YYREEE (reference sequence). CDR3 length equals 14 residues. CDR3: CASSQGQAGNTIYF. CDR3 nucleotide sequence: TGTGCCAGCAGCCAGGGACAGGCTGGAAACACCATATATTTT.

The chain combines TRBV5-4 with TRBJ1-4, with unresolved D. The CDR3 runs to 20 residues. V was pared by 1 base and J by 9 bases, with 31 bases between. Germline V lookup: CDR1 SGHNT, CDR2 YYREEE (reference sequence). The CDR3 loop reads CASSLLGSVGRLLVVQKLFF. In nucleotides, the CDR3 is TGTGCCAGCAGCTTGTTAGGTTCGGTTGGCAGGCTTCTCGTCGTCCAAAAACTGTTTTTT.

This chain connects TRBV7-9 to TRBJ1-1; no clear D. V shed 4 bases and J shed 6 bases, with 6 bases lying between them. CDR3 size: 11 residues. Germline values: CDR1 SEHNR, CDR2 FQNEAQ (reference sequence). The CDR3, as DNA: TGTGCCAGCAGCTCCGGCCCTGAAGCTTTCTTT. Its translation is CASSSGPEAFF.

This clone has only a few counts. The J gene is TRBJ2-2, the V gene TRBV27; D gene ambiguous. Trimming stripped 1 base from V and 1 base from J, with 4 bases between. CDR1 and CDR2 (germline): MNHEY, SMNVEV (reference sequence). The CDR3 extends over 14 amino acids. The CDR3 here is CASSLWGNTGELFF. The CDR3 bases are TGTGCCAGCAGTTTATGGGGGAACACCGGGGAGCTGTTTTTT.

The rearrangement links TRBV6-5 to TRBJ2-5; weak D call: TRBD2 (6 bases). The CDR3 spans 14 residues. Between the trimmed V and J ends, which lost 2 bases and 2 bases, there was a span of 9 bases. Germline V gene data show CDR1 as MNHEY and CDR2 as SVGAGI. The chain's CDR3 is CASSYTGEQETQYF. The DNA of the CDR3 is TGTGCCAGCAGTTACACGGGAGAGCAAGAGACCCAGTACTTC.

The CDR3 region is CASSFGPQDIYGYTF. The DNA of the CDR3 is TGTGCCAGCAGCTTCGGCCCCCAGGACATTTATGGCTACACCTTC. This chain links TRBV11-2 with TRBJ1-2; perhaps TRBD1 as D (5 bases). The CDR3 covers 15 residues. V was clipped by 3 bases and J by 5 bases, with 16 bases between them. Germline V gene lookup returns CDR1 SGHAT and CDR2 FQNNGV.

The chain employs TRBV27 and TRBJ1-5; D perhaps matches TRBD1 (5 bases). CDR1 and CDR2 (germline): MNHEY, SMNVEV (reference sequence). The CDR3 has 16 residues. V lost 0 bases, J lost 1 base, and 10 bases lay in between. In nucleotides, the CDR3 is TGTGCCAGCAGTTTATCAGCCGGGACGAGCAATCAGCCCCAGCATTTT. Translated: CASSLSAGTSNQPQHF.

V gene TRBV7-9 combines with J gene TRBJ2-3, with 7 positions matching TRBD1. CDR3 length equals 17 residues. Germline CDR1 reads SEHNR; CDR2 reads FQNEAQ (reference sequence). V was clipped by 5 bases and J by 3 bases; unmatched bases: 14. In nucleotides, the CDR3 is TGTGCCAGCAGCGAACTACAGGGGCTGGGGACGACAGATACGCAGTATTTT. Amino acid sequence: CASSELQGLGTTDTQYF.

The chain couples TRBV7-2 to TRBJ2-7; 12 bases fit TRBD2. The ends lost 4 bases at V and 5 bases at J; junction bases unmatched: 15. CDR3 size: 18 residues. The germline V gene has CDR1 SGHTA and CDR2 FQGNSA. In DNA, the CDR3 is TGTGCCAGCAGCTCTCCATTCGGGCTAGCGGGAGGGCCCGACGAGCAGTACTTC. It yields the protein CASSSPFGLAGGPDEQYF.

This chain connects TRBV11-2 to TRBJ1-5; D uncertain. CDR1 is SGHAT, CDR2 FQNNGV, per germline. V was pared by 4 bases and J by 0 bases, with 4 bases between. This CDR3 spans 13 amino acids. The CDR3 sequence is CASSWDSNQPQHF. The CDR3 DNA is TGTGCCAGCAGCTGGGATAGCAATCAGCCCCAGCATTTT.

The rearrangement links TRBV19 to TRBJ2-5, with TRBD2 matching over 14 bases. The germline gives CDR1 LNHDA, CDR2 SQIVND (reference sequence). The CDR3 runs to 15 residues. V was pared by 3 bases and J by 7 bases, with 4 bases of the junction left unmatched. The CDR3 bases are TGTGCCAGTAGTATGGGACTAGCGGGAGTGGGGACCCAGTACTTC. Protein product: CASSMGLAGVGTQYF. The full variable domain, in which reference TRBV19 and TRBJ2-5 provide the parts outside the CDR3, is DGGITQSPKYLFRKEGQNVTLSCEQNLNHDAMYWYRQDPGQGLRLIYYSQIVNDFQKGDIAEGYSVSREKKESFPLTVTSAQKNPTAFYLCASSMGLAGVGTQYFGPGTRLLVL.

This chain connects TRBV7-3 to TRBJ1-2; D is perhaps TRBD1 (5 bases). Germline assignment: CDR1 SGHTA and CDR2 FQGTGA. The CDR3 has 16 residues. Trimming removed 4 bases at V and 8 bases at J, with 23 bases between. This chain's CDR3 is CASSSPGRVVVGGYTF. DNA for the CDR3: TGTGCCAGCAGCTCGCCTGGCAGGGTTGTTGTGGGCGGCTACACCTTC.

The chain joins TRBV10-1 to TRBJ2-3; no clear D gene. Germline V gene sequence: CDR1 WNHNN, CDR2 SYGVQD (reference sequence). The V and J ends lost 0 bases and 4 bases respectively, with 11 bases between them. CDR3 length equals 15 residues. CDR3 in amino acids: CASSESLGSADTQYF. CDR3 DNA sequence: TGCGCCAGCAGTGAGTCGCTTGGCAGCGCAGATACGCAGTATTTT.

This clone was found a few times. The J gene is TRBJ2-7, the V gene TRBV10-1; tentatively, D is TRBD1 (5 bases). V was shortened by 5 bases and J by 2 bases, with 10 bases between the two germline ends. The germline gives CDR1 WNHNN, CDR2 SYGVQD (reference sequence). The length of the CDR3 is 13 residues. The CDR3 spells CASSLDITYEQYF. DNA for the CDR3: TGCGCCAGCAGTCTGGACATAACCTACGAGCAGTACTTC.

As DNA, the CDR3 is TGTGCCAGCAGGAAAACAGAGAACACTGAAGCTTTCTTT. It yields the protein CASRKTENTEAFF. The rearrangement uses TRBV6-1 and TRBJ1-1; no reliable D call. V was clipped by 6 bases and J by 1 base, with 9 bases between them. CDR3 length: 13 amino acids. The germline V gene encodes CDR1 MNHNS and CDR2 SASEGT.

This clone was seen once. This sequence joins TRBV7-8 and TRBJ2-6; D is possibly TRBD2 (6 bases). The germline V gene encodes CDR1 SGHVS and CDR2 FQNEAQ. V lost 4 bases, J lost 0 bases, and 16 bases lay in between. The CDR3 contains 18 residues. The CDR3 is CASSWRGRRTSGANVLTF. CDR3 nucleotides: TGTGCCAGCAGCTGGAGGGGCAGGCGAACCTCTGGGGCCAACGTCCTGACTTTC.

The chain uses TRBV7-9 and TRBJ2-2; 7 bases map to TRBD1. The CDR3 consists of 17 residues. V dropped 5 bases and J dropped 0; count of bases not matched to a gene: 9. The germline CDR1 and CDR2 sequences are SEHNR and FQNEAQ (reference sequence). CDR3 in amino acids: CASSTGTDVANTGELFF. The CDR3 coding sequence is TGTGCCAGCAGCACCGGGACAGACGTCGCGAACACCGGGGAGCTGTTTTTT.

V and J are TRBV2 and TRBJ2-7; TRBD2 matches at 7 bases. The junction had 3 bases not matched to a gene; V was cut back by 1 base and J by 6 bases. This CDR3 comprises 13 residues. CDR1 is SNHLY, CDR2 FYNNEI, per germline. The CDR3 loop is CASSEGGGGEQYF. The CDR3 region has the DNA TGTGCCAGCAGTGAAGGCGGGGGAGGCGAGCAGTACTTC.

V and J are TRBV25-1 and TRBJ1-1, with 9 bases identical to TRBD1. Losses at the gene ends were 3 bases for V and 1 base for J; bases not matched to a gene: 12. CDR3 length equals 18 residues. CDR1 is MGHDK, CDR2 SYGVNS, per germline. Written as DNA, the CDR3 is TGTGCCAGCAGTGACAGAACCCAATACAGGGGGCAGAACACTGAAGCTTTCTTT. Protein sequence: CASSDRTQYRGQNTEAFF.

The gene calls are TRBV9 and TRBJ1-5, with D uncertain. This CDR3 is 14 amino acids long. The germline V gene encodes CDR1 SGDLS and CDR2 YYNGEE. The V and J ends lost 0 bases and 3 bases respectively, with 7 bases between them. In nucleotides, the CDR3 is TGTGCCAGCAGCGTAGGAGCCGACAATCAGCCCCAGCATTTT. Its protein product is CASSVGADNQPQHF. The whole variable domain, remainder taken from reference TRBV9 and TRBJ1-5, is DSGVTQTPKHLITATGQRVTLRCSPRSGDLSVYWYQQSLDQGLQFLIQYYNGEERAKGNILERFSAQQFPDLHSELNLSSLELGDSALYFCASSVGADNQPQHFGDGTRLSIL.

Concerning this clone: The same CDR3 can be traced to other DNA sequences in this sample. The CDR3, as DNA: TGTGCCAGCAGCTTGGGTGGGGAGGGGTCCTACGAGCAGTACTTC. It translates to CASSLGGEGSYEQYF. This rearrangement joins TRBV5-4 to TRBJ2-7; 7 nucleotides match TRBD2. The CDR3 runs 15 residues. Germline-derived CDR1 and CDR2 are SGHNT and YYREEE (reference sequence). After removal of 0 bases from V and 1 base from J, the junction contained 4 bases not matched to a gene. Full variable domain (rest looked up from reference TRBV5-4 and TRBJ2-7): ETGVTQSPTHLIKTRGQQVTLRCSSQSGHNTVSWYQQALGQGPQFIFQYYREEENGRGNFPPRFSGLQFPNYSSELNVNALELDDSALYLCASSLGGEGSYEQYFGPGTRLTVT.

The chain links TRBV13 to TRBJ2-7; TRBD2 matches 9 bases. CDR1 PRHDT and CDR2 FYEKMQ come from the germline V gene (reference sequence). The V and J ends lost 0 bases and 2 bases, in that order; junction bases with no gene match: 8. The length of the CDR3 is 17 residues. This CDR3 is CASSLGWASGNTYEQYF. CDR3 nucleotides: TGTGCCAGCAGCTTAGGCTGGGCTAGCGGGAATACCTACGAGCAGTACTTC.

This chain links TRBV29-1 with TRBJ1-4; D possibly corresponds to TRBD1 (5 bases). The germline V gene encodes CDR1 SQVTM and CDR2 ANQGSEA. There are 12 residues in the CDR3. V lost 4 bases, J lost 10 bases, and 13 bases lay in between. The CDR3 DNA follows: TGCAGCGTTGTAGCTAACGGGACAAAACTGTTTTTT. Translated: CSVVANGTKLFF.

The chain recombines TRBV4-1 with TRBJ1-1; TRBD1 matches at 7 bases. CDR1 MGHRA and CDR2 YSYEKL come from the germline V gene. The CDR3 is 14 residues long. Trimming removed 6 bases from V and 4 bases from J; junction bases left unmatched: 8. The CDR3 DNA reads TGCGCCAGCAGTCTTAGACAGGGCTTCACTGAAGCTTTCTTT. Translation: CASSLRQGFTEAFF.

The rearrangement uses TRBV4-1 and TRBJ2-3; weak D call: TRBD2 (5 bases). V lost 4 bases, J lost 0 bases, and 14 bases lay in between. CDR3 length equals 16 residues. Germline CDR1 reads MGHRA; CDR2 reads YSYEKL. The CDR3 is CASSRTRGGSTDTQYF. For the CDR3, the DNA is TGCGCCAGCAGCCGAACAAGAGGCGGGAGCACAGATACGCAGTATTTT.

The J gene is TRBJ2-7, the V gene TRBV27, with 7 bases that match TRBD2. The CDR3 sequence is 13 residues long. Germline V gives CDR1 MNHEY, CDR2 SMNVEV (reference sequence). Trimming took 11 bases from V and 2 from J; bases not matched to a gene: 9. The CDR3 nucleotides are TGTGCCTCCGCCGGGACTATTACCTACGAGCAGTACTTC. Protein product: CASAGTITYEQYF.

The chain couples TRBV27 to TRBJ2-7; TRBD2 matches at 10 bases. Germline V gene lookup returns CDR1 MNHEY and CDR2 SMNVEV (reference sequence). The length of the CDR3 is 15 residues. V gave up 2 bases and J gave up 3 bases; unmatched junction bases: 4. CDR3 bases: TGTGCCAGCAGTTTAAGCGGGAGGGTTAGCTACGAGCAGTACTTC. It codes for CASSLSGRVSYEQYF.

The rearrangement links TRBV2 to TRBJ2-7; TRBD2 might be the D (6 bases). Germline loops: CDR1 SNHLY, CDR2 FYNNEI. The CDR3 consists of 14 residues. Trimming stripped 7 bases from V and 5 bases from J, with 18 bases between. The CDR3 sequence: CASTPSRGEHEQYF. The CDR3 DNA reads TGTGCCAGCACCCCCTCGCGGGGAGAACACGAGCAGTACTTC.